These 18 T cell receptor beta chains share one sample of origin, sequenced in a study of OX40 agonist ivuxolimab in advanced cancers. Assay used: immunoSEQ multiplex PCR; TCRdb lists only in-frame clones, some missing. The table includes tens of thousands of clones, 82% detected once. This material consisted of CD4+ or CD8+ T cells sorted from blood, taken in a trial of the OX40 agonist ivuxolimab. The receptors shown here come from an adult with an advanced solid tumor such as melanoma, head and neck, liver or kidney cancer.

The rearrangement uses TRBV7-9 and TRBJ2-7; 8 nucleotides line up with TRBD2. With V trimmed by 6 bases and J by 0 bases, 10 bases remained unmatched. The CDR3 consists of 16 residues. From germline, CDR1 is SEHNR and CDR2 FQNEAQ (reference sequence). The CDR3 sequence is CASSRALAESSYEQYF. CDR3 bases: TGTGCCAGCAGTCGTGCACTAGCGGAGAGCTCCTACGAGCAGTACTTC.

The chain couples TRBV19 to TRBJ2-3; no clear D. Trimming stripped 1 base from V and 1 base from J, with 6 bases between. Germline V gene data show CDR1 as LNHDA and CDR2 as SQIVND (reference sequence). The CDR3 is 14 residues long. The CDR3 here is CASSIVPGTDTQYF. In DNA, the CDR3 is TGTGCCAGTAGTATAGTTCCGGGCACAGATACGCAGTATTTT. The full variable domain, its missing parts supplied by reference TRBV19 and TRBJ2-3, is DGGITQSPKYLFRKEGQNVTLSCEQNLNHDAMYWYRQDPGQGLRLIYYSQIVNDFQKGDIAEGYSVSREKKESFPLTVTSAQKNPTAFYLCASSIVPGTDTQYFGPGTRLTVL.

This chain links TRBV7-9 with TRBJ1-1, with 7 nucleotides matching TRBD1. V gave up 5 bases and J gave up 4 bases; unmatched junction bases: 10. The germline V gene has CDR1 SEHNR and CDR2 FQNEAQ (reference sequence). The CDR3 loop spans 15 amino acids. The CDR3 loop reads CASSRGTAGATEAFF. In DNA, the CDR3 is TGTGCCAGCAGCCGGGGGACAGCCGGGGCCACTGAAGCTTTCTTT.

The V gene is TRBV10-1, the J gene TRBJ1-1; TRBD1 matches 9 bases. The V segment lost 8 bases and the J segment 0 bases; nucleotides outside the gene matches: 10. The germline V gene has CDR1 WNHNN and CDR2 SYGVQD (reference sequence). This CDR3 is 16 amino acids long. CDR3 sequence (DNA): TGCGCCAGCCCAGCACTTGGGACAGGGATGAACACTGAAGCTTTCTTT. Amino acid sequence: CASPALGTGMNTEAFF.

This clone rates as medium-sized (0.01 to 0.1%). The chain couples TRBV5-1 to TRBJ2-7, with D uncertain. V lost 0 bases and J lost 2, with 9 bases in between. The CDR3 is 14 amino acids. The V gene's germline CDR1 is SGHRS and CDR2 YFSETQ. The DNA for the CDR3 is TGCGCCAGCAGCTTGGGGCACACAACCTACGAGCAGTACTTC. It specifies CASSLGHTTYEQYF.

This chain joins TRBV27 and TRBJ2-7; D is undetermined. Germline V CDR1 and CDR2: MNHEY, SMNVEV (reference sequence). V gave up 3 bases and J gave up 6 bases, with 6 bases separating them. CDR3 length: 11 amino acids. CDR3 protein: CASSFGGEQYF. DNA of the CDR3: TGTGCCAGCAGTTTTGGTGGCGAGCAGTACTTC.

In this sample, this clone turned up many times. CDR3 sequence: CASSIGTAYNSPLHF. The CDR3 coding sequence is TGTGCCAGTAGTATAGGGACAGCCTATAATTCACCCCTCCACTTT. The chain carries TRBV19 and TRBJ1-6; tentatively, D is TRBD1 (6 bases). CDR3 length equals 15 residues. The V gene's germline CDR1 is LNHDA and CDR2 SQIVND (reference sequence). The ends were cut back, 1 base at V and 2 bases at J, with 6 bases in the middle.

This clone has a handful of counts. The CDR3 here is CASSFQARDRGYEQYF. CDR3 sequence (DNA): TGTGCCAGCAGTTTCCAAGCTAGGGACAGGGGTTACGAGCAGTACTTC. The chain has TRBV27 and TRBJ2-7, with TRBD1 matching 10 bases. Germline CDR1 MNHEY, CDR2 SMNVEV (reference sequence). The V segment lost 3 bases and the J segment 4 bases; nucleotides outside the gene matches: 9. The CDR3 sequence is 16 residues long.

The chain combines TRBV30 with TRBJ1-6; a possible D gene is TRBD1 (5 bases). The germline CDR1 and CDR2 sequences are GTSNPN and SVGIG (reference sequence). Trimming removed 0 bases at V and 10 bases at J, with 19 bases between. This CDR3 contains 16 residues. CDR3 sequence reads: CAWSVGLTGAGSPLHF. The CDR3 DNA follows: TGTGCCTGGAGTGTAGGTTTAACAGGAGCCGGCTCACCCCTCCACTTT.

The rearrangement joins TRBV28 to TRBJ2-1; 7 bases match TRBD2. The V gene end was trimmed by 8 bases and the J gene end by 4 bases; junction bases not matched to a gene: 8. There are 14 residues in the CDR3. Germline V gene lookup returns CDR1 MDHEN and CDR2 SYDVKM. The CDR3 region is CASCSGLDYNEQFF. In DNA, the CDR3 is TGTGCCAGCTGTTCAGGACTAGATTACAATGAGCAGTTCTTC.

In its sample, this clone was seen a few times. This chain connects TRBV2 to TRBJ1-6; 7 bases map to TRBD1. Trimming cost V 5 bases and J 19 bases; bases outside gene matches: 8. The CDR3 extends over 11 amino acids. Germline values: CDR1 SNHLY, CDR2 FYNNEI. The CDR3 reads CASSSWTGGHF. The CDR3 nucleotides are TGTGCCAGCAGTTCATGGACAGGAGGACACTTT.

This chain uses TRBV15 with TRBJ2-1; 7 bases are shared with TRBD2. V lost 5 bases and J lost 5; bases outside the gene matches: 15. Germline loops: CDR1 LNHNV, CDR2 YYDKDF (reference sequence). CDR3 length: 17 residues. CDR3 in DNA: TGTGCCACCAGCGGGCATATGACGGGGGAGGGCCACAATGAGCAGTTCTTC. It yields the protein CATSGHMTGEGHNEQFF.

The chain recombines TRBV9 with TRBJ2-1; D might be TRBD2 (5 bases). This CDR3 has 15 amino acids. Germline V gene lookup returns CDR1 SGDLS and CDR2 YYNGEE. The V end was cut by 4 bases, the J end by 3 bases, with 14 bases between. CDR3 bases: TGTGCCAGCAGCTCCGACAACGGGGTCTACAATGAGCAGTTCTTC. Its translation: CASSSDNGVYNEQFF.

This chain connects TRBV29-1 to TRBJ2-3; D uncertain. Trimming removed 0 bases at V and 2 bases at J, with 9 bases between. Per the germline V gene, CDR1 is SQVTM and CDR2 is ANQGSEA. The CDR3 totals 14 residues. In nucleotides, the CDR3 is TGCAGCGTTGAAGATCATAGGAACACAGATACGCAGTATTTT. It translates to CSVEDHRNTDTQYF.

The CDR3 region has the DNA TGTGCCTGGAGTGTACGGGCCAGGGGGCACCTTAGCAATCAGCCCCAGCATTTT. This sequence encodes CAWSVRARGHLSNQPQHF. V and J are TRBV30 and TRBJ1-5; 8 nucleotides align to TRBD1. The CDR3 runs to 18 residues. Germline CDR1 is GTSNPN and CDR2 is SVGIG (reference sequence). Trimming at V came to 0 bases and at J to 0 bases, leaving 10 bases not matched to a gene.

The chain is built from TRBV28 and TRBJ2-3; 7 bases map to TRBD2. V lost 8 bases, J lost 7 bases, and 24 bases stayed unmatched. The CDR3 consists of 18 residues. Per the germline V gene, CDR1 is MDHEN and CDR2 is SYDVKM. The CDR3 sequence: CASGASFGQRGEGNTQYF. The CDR3 DNA reads TGTGCCAGCGGAGCCTCGTTCGGGCAGCGGGGAGAAGGGAATACGCAGTATTTT.

The chain combines TRBV5-4 with TRBJ2-4; 7 positions agree with TRBD1. In germline, CDR1 is SGHNT, CDR2 YYREEE (reference sequence). The length of the CDR3 is 16 residues. Unmatched junction bases numbered 6, after V lost 3 bases and J lost 0 bases. CDR3 sequence: CASSSGQAIAKNIQYF. CDR3 bases: TGTGCCAGCAGCTCAGGACAGGCGATAGCCAAAAACATTCAGTACTTC. The entire variable domain, with the rest obtained from reference TRBV5-4 and TRBJ2-4, is as follows: ETGVTQSPTHLIKTRGQQVTLRCSSQSGHNTVSWYQQALGQGPQFIFQYYREEENGRGNFPPRFSGLQFPNYSSELNVNALELDDSALYLCASSSGQAIAKNIQYFGAGTRLSVL.

The chain recombines TRBV6-6 with TRBJ2-7; 7 bases line up with TRBD1. The ends lost 6 bases at V and 6 bases at J; junction bases unmatched: 11. The CDR3 runs 14 residues. Germline CDR1 reads MNHNY; CDR2 reads SVGAGI (reference sequence). CDR3 protein: CASSLDDRVGEQYF. The CDR3, as DNA: TGTGCCAGCAGCCTCGATGACAGGGTCGGCGAGCAGTACTTC.